Given below is one TCR beta chain in context. This entry belongs to a study of blood T cell repertoires in COVID-19. Background on the study: The United States, Italy and Spain were the sources of the acute and convalescent COVID-19 samples. From T cells, B-cell-depleted T cells, or PBMCs came the material, which was cDNA or gDNA.

Trimming removed 4 bases from V and 0 bases from J, with 13 bases in between. The CDR3 length is 16 residues. The germline V gene encodes CDR1 SQVTM and CDR2 ANQGSEA. In the authors' workflow: From reference gene primer amplification, estimates of nucleated cell counts were derived. TCRdb keeps only in-frame clones here, not all; method: immunoSEQ multiplex PCR. V, J and clone size derive from that table, while D and trimming were established from the DNA sequence. The table has about 98,000 clones, around 82% seen once. The rearrangement uses TRBV29-1 and TRBJ2-6, with D perhaps matching TRBD1 (6 bases). What was sequenced was peripheral blood. This TCR derives from a man aged 65-85 years with active or convalescent COVID-19. CDR3: CSVGDIMVSGANVLTF. Here the CDR3 DNA reads TGCAGCGTTGGGGACATCATGGTCTCTGGGGCCAACGTCCTGACTTTC.